This record concerns one T cell receptor (beta chain) sequence. In the original analysis: Estimation of nucleated cell counts was performed using reference gene primer amplification. Only in-frame clones appear in the TCRdb table, and some are missing; sequencing was by immunoSEQ multiplex PCR. The V and J calls and clone size were taken over from that table, and D and trimming were inferred from the DNA. The sample contains tens of thousands of clones, under 95% of which appear only once. The data were taken from a study of blood T cell repertoires in COVID-19. Study-wide background: Material from acute and convalescent COVID-19 was sourced from the United States, Italy and Spain. PBMCs, B-cell-depleted T cells, or T cells were the source of the cDNA or gDNA that made up the material.

The receptor was derived from a man between 60 and 75 years old with acute or convalescent COVID-19. Sequencing input: peripheral blood.

DNA of the CDR3: TGCAGTTCTCTCGGGACAGTCTCTACAGATACGCAGTATTTT. Amino acids: CSSLGTVSTDTQYF. The V call is TRBV29-1, the J call TRBJ2-3; TRBD1 agrees at 7 bases. The CDR3 sequence is 14 residues long. Per the germline V gene, CDR1 is SQVTM and CDR2 is ANQGSEA.